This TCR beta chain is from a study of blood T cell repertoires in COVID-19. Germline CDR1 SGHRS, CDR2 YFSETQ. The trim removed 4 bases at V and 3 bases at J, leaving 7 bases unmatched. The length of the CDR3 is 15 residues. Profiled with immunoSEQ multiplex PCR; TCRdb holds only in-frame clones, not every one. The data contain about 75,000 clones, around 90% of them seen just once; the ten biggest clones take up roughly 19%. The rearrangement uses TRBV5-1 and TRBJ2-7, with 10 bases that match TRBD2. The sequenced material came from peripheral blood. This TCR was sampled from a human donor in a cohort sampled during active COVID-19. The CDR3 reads CASSLQGTSDYEQYF. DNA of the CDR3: TGCGCCAGCAGCCTGCAGGGGACTAGCGACTACGAGCAGTACTTC. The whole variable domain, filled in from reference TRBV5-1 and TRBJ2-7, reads KAGVTQTPRYLIKTRGQQVTLSCSPISGHRSVSWYQQTPGQGLQFLFEYFSETQRNKGNFPGRFSGRQFSNSRSEMNVSTLELGDSALYLCASSLQGTSDYEQYFGPGTRLTVT.